These 26 T cell receptor beta chains share one sample of origin, sequenced in a study of CD8 T cells in ankylosing spondylitis. TCRdb re-called the 5' RACE reads with MiXCR, one entry per CDR3 protein. The repertoire holds approximately 130,000 distinct CDR3 sequences, with 9.5% to 12% as singletons. Sequenced input: blood, either unsorted or a sorted T cell fraction (not recorded which). The receptors come from a female donor with ankylosing spondylitis or in good health (not recorded which).

The table lists this clonotype with a few counts. At one of its ends the junction is not consistent with the germline gene, which may arise from a read error. The chain joins TRBV7-6 to TRBJ2-5; TRBD1 might be the D (6 bases). Germline V gene lookup returns CDR1 SGHVS and CDR2 FNYEAQ. The length of the CDR3 is 13 residues. The CDR3 loop is CASSPQGQETQSF. In DNA, the CDR3 is TGTGCCAGCAGCCCCCAGGGACAAGAGACCCAGTCCTTC.

The sample holds many counts of this clonotype. This rearrangement joins TRBV10-2 to TRBJ2-2; D unresolved. The V and J ends lost 7 bases and 6 bases respectively, with 9 bases between them. Germline V gene lookup returns CDR1 WSHSY and CDR2 SAAADI. The CDR3 sequence is 12 residues long. CDR3 sequence reads: CASNALAGELFF. The CDR3 DNA is TGCGCCAGCAATGCGTTGGCCGGGGAGCTGTTTTTT.

Turning to this clonotype: A much larger clone lies a single base off, so this may be a read error. This rearrangement joins TRBV5-1 to TRBJ2-7, with D perhaps being TRBD1 or TRBD2 (5 bases each). CDR1 SGHRS and CDR2 YFSETQ come from the germline V gene. This CDR3 is built from 14 residues. The CDR3 coding sequence is TGCGCCAGCAGCTTGGAGGGGACGACCTACGAGCAGTGCTTC. Translated, it gives CASSLEGTTYEQCF.

This clonotype was found many times. This chain uses TRBV20-1 with TRBJ2-7; D perhaps matches TRBD2 (5 bases). The CDR3 runs to 13 residues. The ends were cut back, 6 bases at V and 0 bases at J, with 12 bases in the middle. Germline V gene lookup returns CDR1 DFQATT and CDR2 SNEGSKA (reference sequence). CDR3 DNA sequence: TGCAGTGCCGCCCCTCGGGACTCCTACGAGCAGTACTTC. Translated, it gives CSAAPRDSYEQYF.

This clonotype was observed a few times. This chain uses TRBV7-9 with TRBJ1-2, with D perhaps TRBD1 (5 bases). Trimming shortened V by 2 bases and J by 8 bases, and 24 bases separated the two germline ends. The V gene's germline CDR1 is SEHNR and CDR2 FQNEAQ (reference sequence). This CDR3 has 17 amino acids. The CDR3 nucleotides read TGTGCCAGCAGCTTAAAAGCAGGGAGGCTTGTCACGGACGGCTACACCTTC. The encoded protein is CASSLKAGRLVTDGYTF.

This clonotype has at least ten counts. The chain has TRBV3-1 and TRBJ1-1, with a tentative D call TRBD1 (6 bases). The CDR3 contains 11 residues. V gave up 6 bases and J gave up 8 bases, with 10 bases separating them. Looked up from germline, CDR1 is LGHDT and CDR2 is YNNKEL (reference sequence). CDR3 nucleotide sequence: TGTGCCAGCAGTCAAAGGGGGGAAGCTTTCTTT. Translation gives CASSQRGEAFF.

This clonotype was detected many times. This CDR3 reads CASSPWTGVAKNIQYF. The CDR3 nucleotides are TGTGCCAGCAGCCCCTGGACAGGGGTGGCCAAAAACATTCAGTACTTC. The chain uses TRBV27 and TRBJ2-4; the match to TRBD1 covers 9 bases. Germline V CDR1 and CDR2: MNHEY, SMNVEV (reference sequence). Trimming cost V 6 bases and J 1 base; bases outside gene matches: 7. This CDR3 spans 16 amino acids.

This clonotype was seen at least ten times. The CDR3 DNA reads as TGCGCCAGCAGCTTGGTCCTGGATACGCAGTATTTT. The encoded protein is CASSLVLDTQYF. The chain has TRBV5-1 and TRBJ2-3, with D uncertain. From germline, CDR1 is SGHRS and CDR2 YFSETQ. V gave up 0 bases and J gave up 6 bases, with 5 bases separating them. CDR3 size: 12 residues.

The rearrangement uses TRBV2 and TRBJ2-7; D is possibly TRBD1 or TRBD2 (5 bases each). The CDR3 length is 16 residues. Trimming removed 1 base from V and 3 bases from J, with 16 bases in between. Germline V CDR1 and CDR2: SNHLY, FYNNEI. CDR3 bases: TGTGCCAGCAGTGAAGTGGGGCGGCGAGGGTACTACGAGCAGTACTTC. It translates to CASSEVGRRGYYEQYF.

This clonotype has ten or more counts. The chain carries TRBV29-1 and TRBJ1-1, with 9 positions matching TRBD1. This CDR3 is 12 amino acids long. V was clipped by 6 bases and J by 4 bases; unmatched bases: 3. Per the germline V gene, CDR1 is SQVTM and CDR2 is ANQGSEA. This CDR3 is CSVHRGLTEAFF. The DNA for the CDR3 is TGCAGCGTCCACAGGGGGCTCACTGAAGCTTTCTTT.

This clonotype has a count of ten or more. The genes are TRBV5-1 and TRBJ2-1; D not certain. Germline CDR1 reads SGHRS; CDR2 reads YFSETQ. The germline V and J ends were trimmed by 0 bases and 5 bases, with 18 bases remaining between them. The length of the CDR3 is 17 residues. The CDR3 region has the DNA TGCGCCAGCAGCTTGGAGAAACGGTACGGGTGGGACAATGAGCAGTTCTTC. This translates into CASSLEKRYGWDNEQFF.

This clonotype has ten or more counts. CDR3 DNA: TGTGCCAGTAGTACTCGGACTAGCGGGGTTTACGAGCAGTACTTC. As protein: CASSTRTSGVYEQYF. The rearrangement joins TRBV19 to TRBJ2-7; 12 positions agree with TRBD2. Looked up from germline, CDR1 is LNHDA and CDR2 is SQIVND (reference sequence). The V segment lost 4 bases and the J segment 4 bases; nucleotides outside the gene matches: 5. There are 15 residues in the CDR3.

This clonotype turned up a few times. V usage is TRBV20-1 and J usage is TRBJ2-5, with 8 bases identical to TRBD2. Trimming took 5 bases from V and 4 from J; bases not matched to a gene: 12. Looked up from germline, CDR1 is DFQATT and CDR2 is SNEGSKA (reference sequence). This CDR3 comprises 15 residues. Here the CDR3 reads CSAYPGLGVGETQYF. The DNA of the CDR3 is TGCAGTGCTTATCCGGGACTAGGGGTTGGAGAGACCCAGTACTTC.

At least ten counts were recorded for this clonotype. The CDR3 region is CATSASEGHGVDIQYF. The DNA for the CDR3 is TGTGCCACCAGTGCTTCCGAGGGGCACGGGGTGGACATTCAGTACTTC. The chain links TRBV24-1 to TRBJ2-4; perhaps D is TRBD1 or TRBD2 (5 bases each). Germline V gives CDR1 KGHDR, CDR2 SFDVKD. This CDR3 is 16 amino acids long. Deletions cut 5 bases from V and 8 bases from J, with 21 bases between.

This clonotype showed up many times. This chain connects TRBV5-5 to TRBJ1-4; TRBD1 is a possible D gene (5 bases). The germline V gene has CDR1 SGHKS and CDR2 YYEKEE (reference sequence). V gave up 4 bases and J gave up 8 bases, with 18 bases separating them. The CDR3 spans 15 residues. The CDR3 nucleotides are TGTGCCAGCAGCACCGGGGGGATCGAGTACGAAAAACTGTTTTTT. It translates to CASSTGGIEYEKLFF. Looking up the rest from reference TRBV5-5 and TRBJ1-4 gives the full variable domain: DAGVTQSPTHLIKTRGQQVTLRCSPISGHKSVSWYQQVLGQGPQFIFQYYEKEERGRGNFPDRFSARQFPNYSSELNVNALLLGDSALYLCASSTGGIEYEKLFFGSGTQLSVL.

This clonotype was seen many times. V and J are TRBV28 and TRBJ2-4, with TRBD1 as a possible D gene (5 bases). The ends were cut back, 6 bases at V and 0 bases at J, with 9 bases in the middle. Germline V gives CDR1 MDHEN, CDR2 SYDVKM. The CDR3 sequence is 14 residues long. CDR3 in DNA: TGTGCCAGCAGAGACAGTATAGCCAAAAACATTCAGTACTTC. Protein sequence: CASRDSIAKNIQYF.

This clonotype was seen many times. The genes are TRBV7-8 and TRBJ1-1, with no clear D. V was pared by 1 base and J by 4 bases, with 16 bases between. Germline V gene data show CDR1 as SGHVS and CDR2 as FQNEAQ. The CDR3 runs 16 residues. CDR3 nucleotides: TGTGCCAGCAGCTTAGGGGCGGGCCCTTGGGGCACTGAAGCTTTCTTT. Amino acid sequence: CASSLGAGPWGTEAFF.

This clonotype was counted ten times or more. The V call is TRBV5-1, the J call TRBJ1-1; TRBD1 matches 8 bases. Germline V lookup: CDR1 SGHRS, CDR2 YFSETQ. V was pared by 7 bases and J by 2 bases, with 7 bases of the junction left unmatched. This CDR3 is 14 amino acids long. This CDR3 reads CASRSGGLNTEAFF. CDR3 sequence (DNA): TGCGCCAGCCGGTCAGGGGGCTTAAACACTGAAGCTTTCTTT. The full variable domain, rest sourced from reference TRBV5-1 and TRBJ1-1, is KAGVTQTPRYLIKTRGQQVTLSCSPISGHRSVSWYQQTPGQGLQFLFEYFSETQRNKGNFPGRFSGRQFSNSRSEMNVSTLELGDSALYLCASRSGGLNTEAFFGQGTRLTVV.

This clonotype was seen repeatedly, ten times or more. The chain employs TRBV3-1 and TRBJ2-5; D is unclear. Trimming removed 3 bases from V and 5 bases from J, with 13 bases in between. The CDR3 spans 14 residues. Germline V gene data show CDR1 as LGHDT and CDR2 as YNNKEL (reference sequence). CDR3 nucleotides: TGTGCCAGCAGCCACCCGACGCTTGGCGAGACCCAGTACTTC. Its protein is CASSHPTLGETQYF.

In its sample, this clonotype was seen many times. The rearrangement uses TRBV20-1 and TRBJ1-5; 7 positions agree with TRBD1. The length of the CDR3 is 14 residues. V shed 6 bases and J 6 bases; nucleotides not matched to a gene: 11. From germline, CDR1 is DFQATT and CDR2 SNEGSKA (reference sequence). The CDR3: CSAGTTGSTQPQHF. The CDR3 DNA sequence: TGCAGTGCCGGGACGACAGGGAGTACTCAGCCCCAGCATTTT.

There are many counts of this clonotype. The chain links TRBV7-9 to TRBJ1-1; D is ambiguous. V was clipped by 1 base and J by 4 bases, with 4 bases between them. This CDR3 contains 12 residues. Looked up from germline, CDR1 is SEHNR and CDR2 is FQNEAQ (reference sequence). CDR3 amino acids: CASSLGLTEAFF. Here the CDR3 DNA reads TGTGCCAGCAGCTTAGGGCTCACTGAAGCTTTCTTT.

The V call is TRBV4-2, the J call TRBJ2-1, with TRBD2 matching over 10 bases. The CDR3 is 17 amino acids. Germline CDR1 and CDR2: LGHNA and YNFKEQ. Losses at the gene ends were 5 bases for V and 2 bases for J; bases not matched to a gene: 9. CDR3 sequence reads: CASSGSGLAEAYNEQFF. The CDR3 coding sequence is TGTGCCAGCAGCGGGAGTGGACTAGCGGAAGCCTACAATGAGCAGTTCTTC.

This clonotype was counted ten times or more. The V call is TRBV20-1, the J call TRBJ1-2, with D uncertain. The CDR3 has 11 residues. The V end was cut by 1 base, the J end by 3 bases, with 3 bases between. The germline V gene has CDR1 DFQATT and CDR2 SNEGSKA (reference sequence). The CDR3, as DNA: TGCAGTGCTAGAGGCCACTATGGCTACACCTTC. Its protein is CSARGHYGYTF.

This clonotype was detected ten times or more. This chain uses TRBV7-9 with TRBJ2-1; a weak D match, TRBD1 (6 bases). The V end lost 5 bases, the J end lost 4 bases, and 15 bases lay between the germline ends. The CDR3 is 15 amino acids. The germline V gene has CDR1 SEHNR and CDR2 FQNEAQ (reference sequence). CDR3 coding DNA: TGTGCCAGCAGCCTAAGGGGGTCCCCTTACAATGAGCAGTTCTTC. This codes for CASSLRGSPYNEQFF. Filled out from reference TRBV7-9 and TRBJ2-1, the complete variable domain reads DTGVSQNPRHKITKRGQNVTFRCDPISEHNRLYWYRQTLGQGPEFLTYFQNEAQLEKSRLLSDRFSAERPKGSFSTLEIQRTEQGDSAMYLCASSLRGSPYNEQFFGPGTRLTVL.

This clonotype came up a few times. The chain employs TRBV7-9 and TRBJ2-1; a weak D match, TRBD1 (6 bases). The CDR3 is made up of 12 amino acids. V gave up 2 bases and J gave up 11 bases, with 10 bases separating them. CDR1 is SEHNR, CDR2 FQNEAQ, per germline (reference sequence). This CDR3 reads CASSLSWDKQFF. The CDR3 DNA reads TGTGCCAGCAGCTTAAGTTGGGACAAGCAGTTCTTC.

Concerning this clonotype itself: A much larger clonotype is one base distant, so this may be a read error. This sequence joins TRBV7-9 and TRBJ2-5, with TRBD2 matching 10 bases. Germline-derived CDR1 and CDR2 are SEHNR and FQNEAQ (reference sequence). The CDR3 consists of 14 residues. The CDR3 loop reads CASSSLAGQEAQYF. The CDR3 DNA reads TGTGCCAGCAGCTCACTAGCGGGACAAGAGGCCCAGTACTTC.